This entry features one TCR beta chain sequence. The CDR3 is 14 residues long. From germline, CDR1 is ENHRY and CDR2 SYGVKD. This record belongs to a study of T cells expressing NK-cell markers. As for the study in general: Among eight sequenced donors, seven carried HCMV seropositivity while one was seronegative.

Template switching by 5'RACE with UMIs generated the TCR beta cDNA. After re-calling the 5' RACE reads, TCRdb lists one entry per CDR3 protein, DNA absent. The sample totals roughly 160,000 distinct CDR3 sequences. This chain links TRBV10-3 with TRBJ1-4; TCRdb indicates TRBD1, and absent DNA this call remains unverified. The origin of this receptor is a man aged 18 to 69 in good health. Sequenced: blood T cells: a sorted CD56 or NKG2C T cell subset, CD4+ or CD8+ T cells, or bulk PBMC T cells (not recorded which). CDR3 amino acids: CAISDGGTNEKLFF.